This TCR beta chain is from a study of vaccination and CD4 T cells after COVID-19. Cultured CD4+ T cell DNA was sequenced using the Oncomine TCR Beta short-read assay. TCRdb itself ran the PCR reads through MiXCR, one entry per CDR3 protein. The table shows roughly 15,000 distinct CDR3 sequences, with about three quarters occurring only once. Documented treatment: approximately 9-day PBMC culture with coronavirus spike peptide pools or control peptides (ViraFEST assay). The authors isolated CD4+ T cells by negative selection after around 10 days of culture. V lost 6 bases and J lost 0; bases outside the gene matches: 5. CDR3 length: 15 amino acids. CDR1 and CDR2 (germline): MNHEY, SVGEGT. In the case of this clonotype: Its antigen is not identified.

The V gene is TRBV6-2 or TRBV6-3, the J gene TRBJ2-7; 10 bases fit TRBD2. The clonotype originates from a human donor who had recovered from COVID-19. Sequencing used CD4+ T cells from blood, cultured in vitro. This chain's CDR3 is CASRSSGRHSYEQYF. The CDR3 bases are TGTGCCAGCAGGAGTAGCGGGAGGCACTCCTACGAGCAGTACTTC.